This TCR beta chain stems from a study of blood T cell repertoires in COVID-19. Study background: T cells, B-cell-depleted T cells, or PBMCs provided the cDNA or gDNA that served as material.

Patients of the Seattle cohort, enrolled during active infection, were followed longitudinally. Looked up from germline, CDR1 is GTSNPN and CDR2 is SVGIG (reference sequence). V lost 3 bases and J lost 6; bases outside the gene matches: 9. The CDR3 sequence is 15 residues long. In this sample, this clone turned up once. Source study methods: Amplification of reference gene primers provided the estimated nucleated cell counts. Sequencing was performed with immunoSEQ multiplex PCR; in TCRdb, only in-frame clones are kept and a portion is missing. The V and J calls and clone size are taken from that table; D and trimming were inferred from the DNA. The data hold some 54,000 clones, with roughly four fifths observed a single time.

The J gene is TRBJ1-4, the V gene TRBV30; TRBD1 aligns across 8 bases. Sample: peripheral blood. The receptor comes from a woman aged 80 or older with COVID-19, enrolled during active disease. The CDR3 coding sequence is TGTGCCTGGAGCCCCGGGACAGGTGGGGATGAAAAACTGTTTTTT. This sequence encodes CAWSPGTGGDEKLFF.